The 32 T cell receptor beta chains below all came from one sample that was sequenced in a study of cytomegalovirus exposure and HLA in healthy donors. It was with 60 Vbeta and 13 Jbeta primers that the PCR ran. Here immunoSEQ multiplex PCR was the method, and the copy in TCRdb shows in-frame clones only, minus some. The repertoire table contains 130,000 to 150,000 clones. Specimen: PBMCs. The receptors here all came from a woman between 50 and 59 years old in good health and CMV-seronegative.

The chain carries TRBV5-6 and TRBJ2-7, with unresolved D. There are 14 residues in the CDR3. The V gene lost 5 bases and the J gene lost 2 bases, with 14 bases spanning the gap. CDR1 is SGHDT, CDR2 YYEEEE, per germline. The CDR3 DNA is TGTGCCAGCAGTTCCATACACCGGGCCTACGAGCAGTACTTC. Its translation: CASSSIHRAYEQYF.

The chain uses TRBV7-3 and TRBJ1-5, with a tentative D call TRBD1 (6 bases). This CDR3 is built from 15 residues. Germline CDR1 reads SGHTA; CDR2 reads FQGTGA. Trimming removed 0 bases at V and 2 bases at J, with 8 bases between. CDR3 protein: CASSLTGQGNQPQHF. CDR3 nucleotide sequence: TGTGCCAGCAGCTTAACGGGACAAGGCAATCAGCCCCAGCATTTT.

The CDR3 coding sequence is TGTGCCAGCAGCTCAGAAGGTTTAGGCAGGGCTAGAGACACTGAAGCTTTCTTT. It yields the protein CASSSEGLGRARDTEAFF. The V gene is TRBV7-9, the J gene TRBJ1-1, with D maybe TRBD1 (5 bases). Trimming took 4 bases from V and 3 from J, leaving 24 bases between them. The CDR3 is 18 residues long. The V gene's germline CDR1 is SEHNR and CDR2 FQNEAQ (reference sequence).

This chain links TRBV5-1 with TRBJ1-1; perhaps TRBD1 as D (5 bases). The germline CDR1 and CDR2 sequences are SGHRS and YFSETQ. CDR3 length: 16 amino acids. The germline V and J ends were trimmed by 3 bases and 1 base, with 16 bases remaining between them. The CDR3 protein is CASSYGLGGRNTEAFF. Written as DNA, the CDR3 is TGCGCCAGCAGCTATGGCCTGGGGGGGAGGAACACTGAAGCTTTCTTT.

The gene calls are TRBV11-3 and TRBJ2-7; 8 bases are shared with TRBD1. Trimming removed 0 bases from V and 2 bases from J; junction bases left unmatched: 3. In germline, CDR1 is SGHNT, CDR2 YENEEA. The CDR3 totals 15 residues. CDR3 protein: CASSLDRGRAYEQYF. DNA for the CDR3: TGTGCCAGCAGCTTAGACAGGGGGCGCGCCTACGAGCAGTACTTC.

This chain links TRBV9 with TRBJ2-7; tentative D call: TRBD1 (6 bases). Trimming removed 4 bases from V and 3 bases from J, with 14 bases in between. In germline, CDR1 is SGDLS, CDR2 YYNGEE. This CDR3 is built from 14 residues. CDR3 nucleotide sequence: TGTGCCAGCAGCCCAGGGGAGAGGGTCTACGAGCAGTACTTC. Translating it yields CASSPGERVYEQYF.

CDR3 sequence: CSVGQAGYGYTF. Written as DNA, the CDR3 is TGCAGCGTGGGACAGGCGGGATATGGCTACACCTTC. The gene calls are TRBV29-1 and TRBJ1-2, with TRBD1 matching over 8 bases. With 6 bases clipped from V and 5 bases from J, the junction kept 5 bases outside the gene matches. This CDR3 contains 12 residues. In germline, CDR1 is SQVTM, CDR2 ANQGSEA.

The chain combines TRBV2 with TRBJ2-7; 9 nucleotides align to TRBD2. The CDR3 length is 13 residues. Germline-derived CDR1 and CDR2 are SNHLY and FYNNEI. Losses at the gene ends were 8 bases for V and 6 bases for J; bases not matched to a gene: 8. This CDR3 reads CASAVAGEGEQYF. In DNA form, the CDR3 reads TGTGCCAGCGCTGTAGCGGGAGAGGGCGAGCAGTACTTC. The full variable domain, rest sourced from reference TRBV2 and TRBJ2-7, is EPEVTQTPSHQVTQMGQEVILRCVPISNHLYFYWYRQILGQKVEFLVSFYNNEISEKSEIFDDQFSVERPDGSNFTLKIRSTKLEDSAMYFCASAVAGEGEQYFGPGTRLTVT.

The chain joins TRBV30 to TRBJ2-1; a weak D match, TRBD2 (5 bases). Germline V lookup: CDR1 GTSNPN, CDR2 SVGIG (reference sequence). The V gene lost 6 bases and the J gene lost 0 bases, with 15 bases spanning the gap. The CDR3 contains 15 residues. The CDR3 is CACPKGSDSYNEQFF. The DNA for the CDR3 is TGTGCCTGCCCCAAGGGTAGCGACTCCTACAATGAGCAGTTCTTC.

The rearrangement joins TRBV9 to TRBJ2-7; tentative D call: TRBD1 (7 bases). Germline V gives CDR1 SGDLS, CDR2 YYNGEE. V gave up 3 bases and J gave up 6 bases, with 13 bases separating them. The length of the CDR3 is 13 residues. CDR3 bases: TGTGCCAGCAGCGCGCGGGACAGCTCCGAGCAGTACTTC. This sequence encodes CASSARDSSEQYF. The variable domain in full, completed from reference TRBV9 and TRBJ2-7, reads DSGVTQTPKHLITATGQRVTLRCSPRSGDLSVYWYQQSLDQGLQFLIQYYNGEERAKGNILERFSAQQFPDLHSELNLSSLELGDSALYFCASSARDSSEQYFGPGTRLTVT.

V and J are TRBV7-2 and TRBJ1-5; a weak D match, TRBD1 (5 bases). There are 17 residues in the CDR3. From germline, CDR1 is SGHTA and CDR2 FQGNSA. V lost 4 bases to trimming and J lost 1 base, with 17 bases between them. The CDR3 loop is CASSSSGLVKSNQPQHF. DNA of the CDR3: TGTGCCAGCAGCTCCTCAGGGCTGGTGAAGAGCAATCAGCCCCAGCATTTT.

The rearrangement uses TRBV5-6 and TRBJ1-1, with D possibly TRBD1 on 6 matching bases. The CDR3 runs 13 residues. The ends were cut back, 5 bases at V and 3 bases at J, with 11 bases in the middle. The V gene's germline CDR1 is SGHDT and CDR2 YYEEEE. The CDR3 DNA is TGTGCCAGCAGGCCGGGGGGCCACACTGAAGCTTTCTTT. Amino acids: CASRPGGHTEAFF.

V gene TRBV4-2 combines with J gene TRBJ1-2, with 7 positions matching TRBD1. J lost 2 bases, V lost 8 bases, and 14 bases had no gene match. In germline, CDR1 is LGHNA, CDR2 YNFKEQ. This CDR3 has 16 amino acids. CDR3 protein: CASEKNTGQTNYGYTF. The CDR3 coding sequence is TGTGCCAGCGAAAAGAATACGGGACAGACAAACTATGGCTACACCTTC.

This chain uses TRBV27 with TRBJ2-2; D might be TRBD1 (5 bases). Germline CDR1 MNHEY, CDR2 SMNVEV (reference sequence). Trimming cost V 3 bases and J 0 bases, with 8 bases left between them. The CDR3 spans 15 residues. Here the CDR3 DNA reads TGTGCCAGCAGTTTGAAGGGGCCGAACACCGGGGAGCTGTTTTTT. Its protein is CASSLKGPNTGELFF.

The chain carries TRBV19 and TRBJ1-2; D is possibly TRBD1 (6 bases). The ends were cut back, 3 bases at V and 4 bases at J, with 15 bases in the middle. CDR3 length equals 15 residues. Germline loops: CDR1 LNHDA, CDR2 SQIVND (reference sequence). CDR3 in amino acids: CASSIDRIYSYGYTF. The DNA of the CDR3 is TGTGCCAGTAGTATCGACAGGATCTATAGCTATGGCTACACCTTC.

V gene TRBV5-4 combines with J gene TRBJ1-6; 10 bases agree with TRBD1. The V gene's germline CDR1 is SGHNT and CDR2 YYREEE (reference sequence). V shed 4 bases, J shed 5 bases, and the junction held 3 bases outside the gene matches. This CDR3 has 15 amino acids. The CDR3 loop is CASSLGQGDNSPLHF. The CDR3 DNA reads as TGTGCCAGCAGCCTCGGACAGGGGGATAATTCACCCCTCCACTTT.

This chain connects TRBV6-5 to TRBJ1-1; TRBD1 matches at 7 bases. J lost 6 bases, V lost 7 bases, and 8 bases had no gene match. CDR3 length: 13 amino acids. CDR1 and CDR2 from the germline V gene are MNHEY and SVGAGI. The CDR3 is CASKDRAEPEAFF. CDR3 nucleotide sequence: TGTGCCAGCAAAGACAGGGCTGAGCCTGAAGCTTTCTTT.

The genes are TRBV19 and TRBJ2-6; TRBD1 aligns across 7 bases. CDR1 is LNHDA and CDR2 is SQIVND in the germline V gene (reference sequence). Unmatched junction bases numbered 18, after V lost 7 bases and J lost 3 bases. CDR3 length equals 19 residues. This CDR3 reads CASTLRGGSASGGANVLTF. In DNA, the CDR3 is TGTGCCAGTACCCTTCGAGGGGGCTCTGCCTCCGGTGGGGCCAACGTCCTGACTTTC.

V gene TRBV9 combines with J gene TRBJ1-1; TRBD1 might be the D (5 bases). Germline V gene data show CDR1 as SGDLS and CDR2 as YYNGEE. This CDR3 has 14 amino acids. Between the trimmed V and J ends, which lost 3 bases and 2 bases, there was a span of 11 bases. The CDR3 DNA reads TGTGCCAGCAGCGCTTCGCGGGGCAACACTGAAGCTTTCTTT. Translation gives CASSASRGNTEAFF.

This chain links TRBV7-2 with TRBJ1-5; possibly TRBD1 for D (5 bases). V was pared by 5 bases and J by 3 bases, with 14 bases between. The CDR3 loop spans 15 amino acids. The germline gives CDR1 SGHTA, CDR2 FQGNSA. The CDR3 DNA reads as TGTGCCAGCAGCCCCGACACAGGATCCAATCAGCCCCAGCATTTT. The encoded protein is CASSPDTGSNQPQHF. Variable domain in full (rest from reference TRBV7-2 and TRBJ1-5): GAGVSQSPSNKVTEKGKDVELRCDPISGHTALYWYRQSLGQGLEFLIYFQGNSAPDKSGLPSDRFSAERTGGSVSTLTIQRTQQEDSAVYLCASSPDTGSNQPQHFGDGTRLSIL.

The CDR3 DNA sequence: TGTGCCAGCAGCTTAGCCGGACAGGGCTACGAGCAGTACTTC. Amino acid sequence: CASSLAGQGYEQYF. This sequence joins TRBV7-2 and TRBJ2-7; 8 nucleotides align to TRBD1. This CDR3 is built from 14 residues. Germline V gives CDR1 SGHTA, CDR2 FQGNSA. Trimming took 0 bases from V and 3 from J; bases not matched to a gene: 1.

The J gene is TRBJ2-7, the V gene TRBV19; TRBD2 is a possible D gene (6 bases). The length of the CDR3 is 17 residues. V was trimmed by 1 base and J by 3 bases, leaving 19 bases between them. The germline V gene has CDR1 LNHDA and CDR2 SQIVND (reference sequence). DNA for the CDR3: TGTGCCAGTAGTATAGGGCAGGGAGGAGGAACCGTCTACGAGCAGTACTTC. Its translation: CASSIGQGGGTVYEQYF.

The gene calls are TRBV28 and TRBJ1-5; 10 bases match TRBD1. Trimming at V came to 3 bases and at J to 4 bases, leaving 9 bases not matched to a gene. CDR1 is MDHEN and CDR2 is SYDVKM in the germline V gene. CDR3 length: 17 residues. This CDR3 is CASSFGGGQGMNQPQHF. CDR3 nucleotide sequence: TGTGCCAGCAGTTTTGGGGGGGGACAGGGGATGAATCAGCCCCAGCATTTT.

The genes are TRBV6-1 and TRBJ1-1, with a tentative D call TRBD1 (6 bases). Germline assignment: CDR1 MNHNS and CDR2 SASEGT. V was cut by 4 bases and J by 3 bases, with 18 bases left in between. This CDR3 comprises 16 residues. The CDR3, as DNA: TGTGCCAGCAGTGTCCTCTATAGGGGACAATACACTGAAGCTTTCTTT. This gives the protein CASSVLYRGQYTEAFF.

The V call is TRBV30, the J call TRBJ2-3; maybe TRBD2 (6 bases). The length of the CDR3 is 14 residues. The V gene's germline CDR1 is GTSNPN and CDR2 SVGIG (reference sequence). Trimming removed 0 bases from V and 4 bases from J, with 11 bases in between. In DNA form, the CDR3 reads TGTGCCTGGAGTGTGGGAGGCACCCCAGATACGCAGTATTTT. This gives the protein CAWSVGGTPDTQYF.

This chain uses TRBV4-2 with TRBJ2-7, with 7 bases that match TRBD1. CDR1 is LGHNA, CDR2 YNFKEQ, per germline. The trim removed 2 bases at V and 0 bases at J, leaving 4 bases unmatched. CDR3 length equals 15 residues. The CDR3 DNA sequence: TGTGCCAGCAGCCAATACGGACAGGCCTCCTACGAGCAGTACTTC. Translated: CASSQYGQASYEQYF.

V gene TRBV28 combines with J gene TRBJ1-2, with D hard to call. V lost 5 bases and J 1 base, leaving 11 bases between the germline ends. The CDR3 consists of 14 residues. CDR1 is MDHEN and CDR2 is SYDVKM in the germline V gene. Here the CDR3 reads CASSPPNNNYGYTF. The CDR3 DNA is TGTGCCAGCAGTCCCCCGAACAATAACTATGGCTACACCTTC.

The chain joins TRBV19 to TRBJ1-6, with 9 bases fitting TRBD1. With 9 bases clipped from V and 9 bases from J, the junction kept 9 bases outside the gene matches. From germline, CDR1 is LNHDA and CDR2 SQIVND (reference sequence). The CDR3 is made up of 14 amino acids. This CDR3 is CASLKTGGLSPLHF. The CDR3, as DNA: TGTGCCAGCCTAAAAACAGGGGGCCTTTCACCCCTCCACTTT.

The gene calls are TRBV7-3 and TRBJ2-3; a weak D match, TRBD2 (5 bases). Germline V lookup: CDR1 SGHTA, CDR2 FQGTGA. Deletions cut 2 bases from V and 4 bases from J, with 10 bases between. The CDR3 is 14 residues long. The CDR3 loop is CASSLEASSDTQYF. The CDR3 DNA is TGTGCCAGCAGCTTAGAGGCTAGCTCAGATACGCAGTATTTT. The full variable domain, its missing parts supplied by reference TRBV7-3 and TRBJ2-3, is GAGVSQTPSNKVTEKGKYVELRCDPISGHTALYWYRQSLGQGPEFLIYFQGTGAADDSGLPNDRFFAVRPEGSVSTLKIQRTERGDSAVYLCASSLEASSDTQYFGPGTRLTVL.

The CDR3 protein is CASSYRTGSTGELFF. CDR3 sequence (DNA): TGTGCCAGCAGTTACAGGACAGGTTCCACCGGGGAGCTGTTTTTT. This chain joins TRBV6-5 and TRBJ2-2, with 7 nucleotides matching TRBD1. Unmatched junction bases numbered 4, after V lost 2 bases and J lost 4 bases. Germline CDR1 is MNHEY and CDR2 is SVGAGI. The CDR3 length is 15 residues.

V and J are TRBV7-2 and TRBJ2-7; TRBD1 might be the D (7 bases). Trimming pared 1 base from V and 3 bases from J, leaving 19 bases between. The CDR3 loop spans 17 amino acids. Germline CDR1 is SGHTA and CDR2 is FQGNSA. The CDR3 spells CASSLDGRGVGGYEQYF. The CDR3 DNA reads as TGTGCCAGCAGCTTAGATGGCAGGGGGGTGGGTGGCTACGAGCAGTACTTC.

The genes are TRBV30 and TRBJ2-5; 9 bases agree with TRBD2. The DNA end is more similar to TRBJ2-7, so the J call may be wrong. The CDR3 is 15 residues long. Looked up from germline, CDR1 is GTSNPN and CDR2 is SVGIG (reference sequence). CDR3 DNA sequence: TGTGCCTGGAGTTCTGGGACTAGCAGTTTCTACGAGCAGTACTTC. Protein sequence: CAWSSGTSSFYEQYF.